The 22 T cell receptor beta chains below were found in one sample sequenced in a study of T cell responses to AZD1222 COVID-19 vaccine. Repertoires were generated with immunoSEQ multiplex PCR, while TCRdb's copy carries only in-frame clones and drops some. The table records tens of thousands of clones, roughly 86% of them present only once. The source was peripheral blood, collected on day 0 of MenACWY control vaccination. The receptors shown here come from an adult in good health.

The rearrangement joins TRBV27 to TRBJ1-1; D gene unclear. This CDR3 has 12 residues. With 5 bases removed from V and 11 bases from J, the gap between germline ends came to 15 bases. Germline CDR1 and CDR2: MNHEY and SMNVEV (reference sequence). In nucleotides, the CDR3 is TGTGCCAGCAGTCCCCGGATTGGGTTTGCTTTCTTT. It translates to CASSPRIGFAFF.

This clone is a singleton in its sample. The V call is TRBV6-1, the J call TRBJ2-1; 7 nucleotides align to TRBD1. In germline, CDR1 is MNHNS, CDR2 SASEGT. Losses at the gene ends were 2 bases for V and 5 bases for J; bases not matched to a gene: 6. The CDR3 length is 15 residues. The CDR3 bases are TGTGCCAGCAGTGAAAGGGGTCAGGGGGACAATGAGCAGTTCTTC. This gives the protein CASSERGQGDNEQFF.

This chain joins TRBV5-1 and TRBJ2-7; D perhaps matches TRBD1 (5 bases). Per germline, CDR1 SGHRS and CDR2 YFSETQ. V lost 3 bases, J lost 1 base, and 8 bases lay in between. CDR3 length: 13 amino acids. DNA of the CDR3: TGCGCCAGCAGCTCCAGACAGTCCTACGAGCAGTACTTC. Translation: CASSSRQSYEQYF.

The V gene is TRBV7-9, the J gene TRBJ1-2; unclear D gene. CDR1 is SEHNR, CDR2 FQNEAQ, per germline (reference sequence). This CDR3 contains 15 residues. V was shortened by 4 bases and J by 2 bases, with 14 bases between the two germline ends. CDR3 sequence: CASSYSVSANYGYTF. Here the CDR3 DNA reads TGTGCCAGCAGCTACAGCGTGTCAGCGAACTATGGCTACACCTTC.

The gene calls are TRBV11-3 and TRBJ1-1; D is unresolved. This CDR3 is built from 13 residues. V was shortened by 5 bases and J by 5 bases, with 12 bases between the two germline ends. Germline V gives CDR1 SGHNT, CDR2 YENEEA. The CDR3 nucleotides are TGTGCCAGCAGCCCCCTAAGGGAGACTGAAGCTTTCTTT. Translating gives CASSPLRETEAFF.

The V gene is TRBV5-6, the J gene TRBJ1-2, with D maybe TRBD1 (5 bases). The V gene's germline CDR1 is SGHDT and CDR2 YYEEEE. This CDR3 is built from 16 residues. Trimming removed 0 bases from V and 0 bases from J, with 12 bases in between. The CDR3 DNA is TGTGCCAGCAGCTTGGATTGGGGCCCAGCTAACTATGGCTACACCTTC. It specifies CASSLDWGPANYGYTF.

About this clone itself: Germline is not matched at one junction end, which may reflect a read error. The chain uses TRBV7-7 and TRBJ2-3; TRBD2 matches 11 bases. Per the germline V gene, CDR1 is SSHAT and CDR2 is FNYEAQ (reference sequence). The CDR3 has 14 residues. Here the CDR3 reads CASSLSGGADTQYF. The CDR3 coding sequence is TGTGCTAGCAGCCTTAGCGGGGGGGCAGATACGCAGTATTTT.

CDR3 nucleotide sequence: TGTGCCAGCACCTGGACAGAAAACGTGAATTCACCCCTCCACTTT. This gives the protein CASTWTENVNSPLHF. This rearrangement joins TRBV28 to TRBJ1-6; D perhaps matches TRBD1 (6 bases). CDR3 length: 15 residues. Trimming shortened V by 7 bases and J by 7 bases, and 17 bases separated the two germline ends. In germline, CDR1 is MDHEN, CDR2 SYDVKM. The variable domain in full, completed from reference TRBV28 and TRBJ1-6, reads DVKVTQSSRYLVKRTGEKVFLECVQDMDHENMFWYRQDPGLGLRLIYFSYDVKMKEKGDIPEGYSVSREKKERFSLILESASTNQTSMYLCASTWTENVNSPLHFGNGTRLTVT.

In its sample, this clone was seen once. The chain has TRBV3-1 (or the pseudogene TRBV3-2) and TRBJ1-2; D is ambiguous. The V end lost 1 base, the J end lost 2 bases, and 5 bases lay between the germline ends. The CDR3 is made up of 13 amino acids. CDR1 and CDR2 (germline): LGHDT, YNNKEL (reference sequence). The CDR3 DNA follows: TGTGCCAGCAGCCAAGCCATAAACTATGGCTACACCTTC. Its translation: CASSQAINYGYTF.

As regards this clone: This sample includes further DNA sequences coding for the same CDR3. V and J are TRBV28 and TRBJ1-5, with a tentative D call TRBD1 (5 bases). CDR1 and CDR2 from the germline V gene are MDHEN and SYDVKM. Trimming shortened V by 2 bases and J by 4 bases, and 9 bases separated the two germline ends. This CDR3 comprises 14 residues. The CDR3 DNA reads TGTGCCAGCAGTTTAAGGCAGGGAAATCAGCCCCAGCATTTT. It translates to CASSLRQGNQPQHF.

CDR3 DNA: TGTGCCACCAGTGATTTCCATGCGACGGGGGAACGGGGGAATTCACCCCTCCACTTT. It is translated as CATSDFHATGERGNSPLHF. The V gene is TRBV24-1, the J gene TRBJ1-6; possible D gene TRBD1, 5 bases. CDR1 and CDR2 (germline): KGHDR, SFDVKD. CDR3 length: 19 residues. Between the trimmed V and J ends, which lost 1 base and 7 bases, there was a span of 22 bases.

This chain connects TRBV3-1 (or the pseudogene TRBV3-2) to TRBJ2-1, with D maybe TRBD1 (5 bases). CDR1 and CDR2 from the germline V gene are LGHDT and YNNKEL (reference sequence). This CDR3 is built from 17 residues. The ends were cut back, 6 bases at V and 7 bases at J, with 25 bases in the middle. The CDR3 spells CASSQPTWGLKGNEQFF. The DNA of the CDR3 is TGTGCCAGCAGTCAACCGACGTGGGGCCTTAAAGGGAATGAGCAGTTCTTC.

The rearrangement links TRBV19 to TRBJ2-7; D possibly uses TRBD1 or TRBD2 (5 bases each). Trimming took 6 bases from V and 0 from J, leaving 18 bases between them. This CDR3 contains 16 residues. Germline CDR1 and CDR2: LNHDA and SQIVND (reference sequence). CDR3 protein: CASRRSTGQSSYEQYF. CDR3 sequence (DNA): TGTGCCAGTAGAAGATCGACGGGGCAGAGCTCCTACGAGCAGTACTTC.

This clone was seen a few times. The CDR3 coding sequence is TGTGCCATCAGTGAGTCGGGGGCTAGCAATCAGCCCCAGCATTTT. Amino acid sequence: CAISESGASNQPQHF. The chain couples TRBV10-3 to TRBJ1-5, with D possibly TRBD1 on 6 matching bases. The germline V gene has CDR1 ENHRY and CDR2 SYGVKD. This CDR3 spans 15 amino acids. V lost 0 bases, J lost 0 bases, and 6 bases lay in between.

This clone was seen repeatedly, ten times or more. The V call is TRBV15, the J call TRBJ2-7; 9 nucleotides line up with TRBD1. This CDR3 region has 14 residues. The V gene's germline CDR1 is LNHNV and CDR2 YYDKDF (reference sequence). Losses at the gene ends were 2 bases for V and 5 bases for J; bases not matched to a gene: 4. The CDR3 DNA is TGTGCCACCAGCAGACCGGGACAGGGTAACGAGCAGTACTTC. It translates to CATSRPGQGNEQYF.

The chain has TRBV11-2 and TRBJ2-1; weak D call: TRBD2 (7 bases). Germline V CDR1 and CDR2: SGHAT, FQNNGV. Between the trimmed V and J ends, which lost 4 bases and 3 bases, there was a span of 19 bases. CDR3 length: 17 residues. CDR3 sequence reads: CASSYGGLGGLYNEQFF. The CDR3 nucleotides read TGTGCCAGCAGCTACGGCGGATTGGGGGGGCTCTACAATGAGCAGTTCTTC.

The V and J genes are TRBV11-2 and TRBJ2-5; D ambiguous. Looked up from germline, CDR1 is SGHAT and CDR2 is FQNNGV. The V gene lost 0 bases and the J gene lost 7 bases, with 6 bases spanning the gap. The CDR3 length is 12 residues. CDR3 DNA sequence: TGTGCCAGCAGCTTAGACCTGGGGACCCAGTACTTC. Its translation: CASSLDLGTQYF.

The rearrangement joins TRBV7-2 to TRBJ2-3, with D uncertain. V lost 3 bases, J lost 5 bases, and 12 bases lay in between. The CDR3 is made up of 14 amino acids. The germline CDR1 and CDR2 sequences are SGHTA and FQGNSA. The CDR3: CASSFGQRLDTQYF. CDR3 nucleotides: TGTGCCAGCAGCTTCGGGCAGAGACTAGATACGCAGTATTTT.

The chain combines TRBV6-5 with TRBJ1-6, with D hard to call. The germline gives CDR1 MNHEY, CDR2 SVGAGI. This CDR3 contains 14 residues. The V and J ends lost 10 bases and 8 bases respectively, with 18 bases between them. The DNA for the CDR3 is TGTGCCACCCTCCGAAATCCCGCAGATTCACCCCTCCACTTT. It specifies CATLRNPADSPLHF.

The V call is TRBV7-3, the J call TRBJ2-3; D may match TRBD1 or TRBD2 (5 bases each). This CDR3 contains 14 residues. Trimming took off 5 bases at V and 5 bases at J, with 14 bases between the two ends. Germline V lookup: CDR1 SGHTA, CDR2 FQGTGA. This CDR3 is CASSPGTAGDTQYF. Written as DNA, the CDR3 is TGTGCCAGCAGCCCCGGGACGGCGGGAGATACGCAGTATTTT.

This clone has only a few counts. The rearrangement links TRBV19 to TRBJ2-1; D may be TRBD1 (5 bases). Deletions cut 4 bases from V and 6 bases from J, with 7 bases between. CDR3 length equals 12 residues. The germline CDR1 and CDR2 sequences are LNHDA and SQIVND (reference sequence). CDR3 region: CASSTGINEQFF. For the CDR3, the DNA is TGTGCCAGTAGTACAGGGATCAATGAGCAGTTCTTC.

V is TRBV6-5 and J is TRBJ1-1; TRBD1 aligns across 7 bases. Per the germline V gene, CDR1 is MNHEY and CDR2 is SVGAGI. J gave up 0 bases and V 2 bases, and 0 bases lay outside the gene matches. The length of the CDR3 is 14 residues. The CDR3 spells CASSYTGVNTEAFF. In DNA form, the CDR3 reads TGTGCCAGCAGTTACACAGGGGTGAACACTGAAGCTTTCTTT.